Shown below are 30 T cell receptor beta chains from a single sample sequenced in a study of blood T cells in healthy people across ages. A second PCR, run for about 7 to 11 cycles, used a sample-barcoded 5' primer plus a J-beta primer mix. Using its own MiXCR run on the 5' RACE reads, TCRdb lists one record per CDR3 protein. The sample lists approximately 810,000 distinct CDR3 sequences; more than 25% were seen once. Sequencing was carried out using blood. The receptors stem from an elderly woman in good health.

The table lists this clonotype with many counts. This chain links TRBV5-1 with TRBJ2-1, with 9 positions matching TRBD1. The CDR3 is 16 residues long. Germline CDR1 SGHRS, CDR2 YFSETQ. V lost 0 bases and J lost 6; bases outside the gene matches: 7. The CDR3 loop is CASSLAGTGNFNEQFF. The CDR3 nucleotides read TGCGCCAGCAGCTTGGCCGGGACAGGGAACTTCAATGAGCAGTTCTTC.

Remarks on this clonotype: A much larger clone is a single base away; this may be a read error. The J gene is TRBJ1-6, the V gene TRBV7-2; D is possibly TRBD1 (5 bases). Per germline, CDR1 SGHTA and CDR2 FQGNSA. The CDR3 loop spans 14 amino acids. V shed 6 bases and J shed 10 bases, with 16 bases lying between them. The CDR3 is CASSGGGFRSPLHF. CDR3 sequence (DNA): TGTGCCAGCAGTGGGGGTGGGTTTAGATCACCCCTCCACTTT.

This clonotype was recorded at least ten times. The chain is built from TRBV5-1 and TRBJ2-7; TRBD1 aligns across 7 bases. The ends lost 5 bases at V and 2 bases at J; junction bases unmatched: 7. CDR1 and CDR2 from the germline V gene are SGHRS and YFSETQ. This CDR3 comprises 14 residues. CDR3 in amino acids: CASSRQGNTYEQYF. In DNA form, the CDR3 reads TGCGCCAGCAGTAGACAGGGCAATACCTACGAGCAGTACTTC.

The V gene is TRBV28, the J gene TRBJ1-5, with D possibly matching TRBD1 (6 bases). In germline, CDR1 is MDHEN, CDR2 SYDVKM. The CDR3 covers 16 residues. Trimming left V 5 bases short and J 10 bases short, with 24 bases between. The CDR3 spells CASSPAAAGGRIPQHF. The CDR3 DNA sequence: TGTGCCAGCAGTCCGGCCGCAGCCGGGGGGCGCATCCCCCAGCATTTT.

Regarding this clonotype: A junction end diverges from the germline sequence, so it may reflect a read error. The chain employs TRBV5-1 and TRBJ2-3, with TRBD2 identical over 9 bases. CDR3 length: 15 amino acids. Per germline, CDR1 SGHRS and CDR2 YFSETQ. The CDR3 sequence: CAGSLAGGGTDTQYF. The CDR3 DNA reads TGCGCCGGCAGCTTGGCGGGGGGGGGCACAGATACGCAGTATTTT.

The chain carries TRBV21-1 and TRBJ1-5; the table's TRBD1 call for D was not verified on the DNA. TRBV21-1 is a pseudogene segment. This CDR3 spans 17 amino acids. The CDR3 DNA reads as TGTGCCAGCAGCCCTCATCGCGACAGAGATAGCAATCAGCCCCAGCATTTT. It translates to CASSPHRDRDSNQPQHF.

The sample holds many counts of this clonotype. The chain has TRBV29-1 and TRBJ1-2; no reliable D call. V was clipped by 3 bases and J by 1 base, with 9 bases between them. Looked up from germline, CDR1 is SQVTM and CDR2 is ANQGSEA. This CDR3 spans 13 amino acids. The CDR3: CSVEKEINYGYTF. As DNA, the CDR3 is TGCAGCGTTGAGAAGGAAATTAACTATGGCTACACCTTC.

This clonotype was picked up many times. The rearrangement uses TRBV20-1 and TRBJ2-1; 7 bases are a match to TRBD2. The CDR3 has 11 residues. Germline CDR1 DFQATT, CDR2 SNEGSKA (reference sequence). With 2 bases clipped from V and 13 bases from J, the junction kept 5 bases outside the gene matches. CDR3 in amino acids: CSARLAEIQFF. DNA of the CDR3: TGCAGTGCTAGACTAGCGGAGATTCAGTTCTTC.

V usage is TRBV29-1 and J usage is TRBJ2-7, with TRBD2 matching over 7 bases. CDR3 length: 12 amino acids. The germline V gene encodes CDR1 SQVTM and CDR2 ANQGSEA. The V and J ends lost 6 bases and 0 bases, in that order; junction bases with no gene match: 2. The CDR3 DNA sequence: TGCAGCGTCGGGGACTACTCCTACGAGCAGTACTTC. This encodes CSVGDYSYEQYF.

This clonotype was picked up many times. V is TRBV12-3 or TRBV12-4 and J is TRBJ2-1, with a weak D call TRBD2 (6 bases). The germline V and J ends were trimmed by 6 bases and 4 bases, with 13 bases remaining between them. The CDR3 is 14 residues long. CDR3 amino acids: CASRRLGNYNEQFF. Written as DNA, the CDR3 is TGTGCCAGCAGACGACTAGGCAATTACAATGAGCAGTTCTTC.

Comments on this clonotype: Just one base apart from a much larger clone, this may be a read error. The chain carries TRBV12-3 or TRBV12-4 and TRBJ2-5; 7 positions match TRBD1. The J call may be mistaken, given a closer DNA end match to TRBJ2-1. This CDR3 is built from 15 residues. The CDR3 here is CASITSGTAKETQFF. DNA for the CDR3: TGTGCCAGCATCACCTCCGGGACAGCGAAAGAGACCCAGTTCTTC.

This clonotype was counted ten times or more. V is TRBV20-1 and J is TRBJ1-6; 7 bases agree with TRBD1. The CDR3 runs 14 residues. CDR1 is DFQATT, CDR2 SNEGSKA, per germline (reference sequence). V gave up 6 bases and J gave up 6 bases; unmatched junction bases: 8. The CDR3 DNA sequence: TGCAGTGCCATTCCGACAGGGCTTAATTCACCCCTCCACTTT. Protein: CSAIPTGLNSPLHF.

In this sample, this clonotype turned up many times. This sequence joins TRBV6-2 or TRBV6-3 and TRBJ2-5; the match to TRBD2 covers 12 bases. V trimming: 8 bases; J trimming: 4 bases; junction bases outside the gene matches: 11. Germline V gene data show CDR1 as MNHEY and CDR2 as SVGEGT. This CDR3 has 16 residues. The chain's CDR3 is CASGGLAGNVRETQYF. The CDR3 nucleotides are TGTGCCAGCGGAGGACTAGCGGGGAACGTGCGAGAGACCCAGTACTTC.

Concerning this clonotype: A single base separates this from a much larger clone, so it may be a read error. V gene TRBV20-1 combines with J gene TRBJ1-2, with D possibly TRBD1 on 5 matching bases. Germline CDR1 is DFQATT and CDR2 is SNEGSKA (reference sequence). The CDR3 extends over 13 amino acids. V dropped 3 bases and J dropped 6 bases, with 14 bases sitting between them. CDR3 sequence reads: CSASRGNGDGYTF. The CDR3 DNA reads TGCAGTGCTAGCCGGGGGAATGGCGATGGCTACACCTTC.

This chain connects TRBV20-1 to TRBJ2-7, with 7 bases that match TRBD1. The CDR3 is 13 amino acids. Trimming took 2 bases from V and 1 from J; bases not matched to a gene: 2. The germline V gene has CDR1 DFQATT and CDR2 SNEGSKA (reference sequence). The CDR3 bases are TGCAGTGCTAGACCACAGGGGTCCTACGAGCAGTACTTC. Translated, it gives CSARPQGSYEQYF.

V is TRBV29-1 and J is TRBJ2-5, with unresolved D. CDR1 and CDR2 from the germline V gene are SQVTM and ANQGSEA. The CDR3 extends over 14 amino acids. V shed 4 bases and J shed 11 bases, with 23 bases lying between them. CDR3 loop: CSVVVTSRYNEQYF. The CDR3 DNA is TGCAGCGTTGTTGTCACTTCGAGGTACAATGAGCAGTACTTC.

This clonotype was counted many times. The genes are TRBV6-2 or TRBV6-3 and TRBJ2-1, with a possible D match to TRBD1 (5 bases). Trimming cost V 10 bases and J 7 bases, with 17 bases left between them. Germline CDR1 is MNHEY and CDR2 is SVGEGT. The CDR3 loop spans 13 amino acids. The CDR3: CATKGQSLNEQFF. CDR3 DNA: TGTGCCACCAAGGGGCAAAGTTTGAATGAGCAGTTCTTC.

This clonotype was found many times. The chain joins TRBV20-1 to TRBJ1-2; 10 bases line up with TRBD1. V shed 3 bases, J shed 4 bases, and the junction held 11 bases outside the gene matches. Germline V gene lookup returns CDR1 DFQATT and CDR2 SNEGSKA (reference sequence). This CDR3 has 16 residues. CDR3 nucleotides: TGCAGTGCTAGGTCGGCTGACAGGGGGCAAATCTATGGCTACACCTTC. Translation gives CSARSADRGQIYGYTF.

V and J are TRBV20-1 and TRBJ2-7; the D gene could be TRBD1 or TRBD2 (5 bases each). This CDR3 has 14 amino acids. Trimming pared 6 bases from V and 7 bases from J, leaving 22 bases between. In germline, CDR1 is DFQATT, CDR2 SNEGSKA (reference sequence). The CDR3 protein is CSADKRGGNNEQYF. In DNA form, the CDR3 reads TGCAGTGCCGACAAACGGGGCGGAAACAATGAGCAGTACTTC.

Note on this clonotype: A much larger clone lies a single base off, so this may be a read error. CDR3 protein: CASSILAGGHYNEQYF. The CDR3 DNA is TGTGCCAGCAGTATACTAGCGGGGGGACATTACAATGAGCAGTACTTC. The rearrangement uses TRBV6-5 and TRBJ2-1, with 12 bases that match TRBD2. The DNA end lines up better with TRBJ2-7; the J call may be wrong. The CDR3 extends over 16 amino acids. Germline values: CDR1 MNHEY, CDR2 SVGAGI.

To note about this clonotype: This may come from a read error, since a much larger clone is one base off. The chain is built from TRBV7-2 and TRBJ1-4, with TRBD1 identical over 8 bases. The length of the CDR3 is 15 residues. Germline V gives CDR1 SGHTA, CDR2 FQGNSA. This CDR3 reads CASSADRGTNEKRFF. The CDR3 DNA reads TGTGCCAGCAGCGCCGACAGGGGAACTAATGAAAAACGGTTTTTT.

About this clonotype itself: Being one base from a much bigger clone, this may be a read error. V and J are TRBV6-5 and TRBJ2-1; 8 nucleotides line up with TRBD1. Germline V gene lookup returns CDR1 MNHEY and CDR2 SVGAGI. The CDR3 has 15 residues. CDR3 loop: CASSNSGGMGNEPFF. The CDR3 DNA follows: TGTGCCAGCAGTAACTCAGGGGGCATGGGCAATGAGCCGTTCTTC.

The chain has TRBV20-1 and TRBJ1-1; D is possibly TRBD1 (5 bases). The CDR3 length is 14 residues. CDR1 DFQATT and CDR2 SNEGSKA come from the germline V gene (reference sequence). Trimming left V 5 bases short and J 1 base short, with 14 bases between. Here the CDR3 DNA reads TGCAGTGCTTCGACAGCCCCCGCGAACACTGAAGCTTTCTTT. Translating it yields CSASTAPANTEAFF.

Ten or more counts support this clonotype. The genes are TRBV5-1 and TRBJ2-5, with TRBD1 matching 8 bases. The CDR3 has 14 residues. The J segment lost 5 bases and the V segment lost 3 bases, leaving 6 bases of the junction unmatched. Germline-derived CDR1 and CDR2 are SGHRS and YFSETQ. As DNA, the CDR3 is TGCGCCAGCAGCTCACAGGGGGTAGGTGAGACCCAGTACTTC. Translating it yields CASSSQGVGETQYF.

This clonotype was counted ten times or more. This chain links TRBV7-2 with TRBJ1-2, with TRBD1 identical over 8 bases. The CDR3 contains 14 residues. The trim removed 5 bases at V and 3 bases at J, leaving 5 bases unmatched. The germline gives CDR1 SGHTA, CDR2 FQGNSA. CDR3 coding DNA: TGTGCCAGCAGCCCCGGACAGGGCCACTATGGCTACACCTTC. Translation: CASSPGQGHYGYTF. Variable domain in full (rest from reference TRBV7-2 and TRBJ1-2): GAGVSQSPSNKVTEKGKDVELRCDPISGHTALYWYRQSLGQGLEFLIYFQGNSAPDKSGLPSDRFSAERTGGSVSTLTIQRTQQEDSAVYLCASSPGQGHYGYTFGSGTRLTVV.

In its sample, this clonotype was seen many times. The V and J genes are TRBV9 and TRBJ2-5, with TRBD1 matching 9 bases. Germline-derived CDR1 and CDR2 are SGDLS and YYNGEE. Trimming removed 4 bases from V and 6 bases from J; junction bases left unmatched: 7. This CDR3 is 14 amino acids long. In nucleotides, the CDR3 is TGTGCCAGCAGCAGCACAGGGGGCCAGAAGACCCAGTACTTC. This sequence encodes CASSSTGGQKTQYF.

This clonotype has just a few counts. The V call is TRBV4-3, the J call TRBJ2-5, with 8 positions matching TRBD1. This CDR3 contains 15 residues. The V gene end was trimmed by 1 base and the J gene end by 4 bases; junction bases not matched to a gene: 5. Germline loops: CDR1 LGHNA, CDR2 YSLEER. This CDR3 is CASSQGDRRPETQYF. Written as DNA, the CDR3 is TGCGCCAGCAGCCAAGGGGACAGGAGACCAGAGACCCAGTACTTC.

A word on this clonotype: One end of the junction fails to match germline, which may point to a read error. The chain joins TRBV3-1 to TRBJ1-1; the D is unclear. Germline CDR1 is LGHDT and CDR2 is YNNKEL (reference sequence). This CDR3 contains 13 residues. For the CDR3, the DNA is TGTACCAGCAGCCCGTCAACAAACACTGAAGCTTTCTTT. This codes for CTSSPSTNTEAFF.

This clonotype was counted many times. This chain joins TRBV5-1 and TRBJ2-1; TRBD1 or TRBD2 may be the D gene (5 bases each). V lost 5 bases and J 3 bases, leaving 15 bases between the germline ends. The CDR3 has 15 amino acids. Germline CDR1 reads SGHRS; CDR2 reads YFSETQ. The CDR3 spells CASRRAWDHYNEQFF. The CDR3 coding sequence is TGCGCCAGCAGGCGTGCATGGGACCACTACAATGAGCAGTTCTTC.

The chain employs TRBV5-4 and TRBJ1-4, with TRBD1 identical over 7 bases. V shed 0 bases and J 6 bases; nucleotides not matched to a gene: 8. This CDR3 has 16 amino acids. Germline V CDR1 and CDR2: SGHNT, YYREEE (reference sequence). Written as DNA, the CDR3 is TGTGCCAGCAGCTTGGAGGGCAGGGGGGGCGATGAAAAACTGTTTTTT. Its translation is CASSLEGRGGDEKLFF.